This T cell receptor (beta chain) was obtained from a study of T cell responses to AZD1222 COVID-19 vaccine. The length of the CDR3 is 16 residues. Deletions cut 4 bases from V and 0 bases from J, with 14 bases between. Germline values: CDR1 MDHEN, CDR2 SYDVKM. Study results and limitations: The sample set comprised mostly white British donors with more females, and clonal diversity was possibly underestimated.

Sequenced by immunoSEQ multiplex PCR; TCRdb stores in-frame clones only, minus some. This table has 90,000 to 110,000 clones, 85% to 90% appearing once. Worth noting for this clone: As yet, its antigen is unknown.

Sequences were derived from peripheral blood, sampled on day 0 of AZD1222 vaccination. This clonotype was sampled from an adult in good health. The chain employs TRBV28 and TRBJ2-3; D is ambiguous. The CDR3 DNA is TGTGCCAGCAGTTCTCCCGGTTGGGTAAGCACAGATACGCAGTATTTT. Protein product: CASSSPGWVSTDTQYF.